The 32 T cell receptor beta chains presented below share a single source sample, sequenced in a study of vaccination and CD4 T cells after COVID-19. Treatment noted: approximately 9-day PBMC culture with coronavirus spike peptide pools or control peptides (ViraFEST assay). Sequencing of cultured CD4+ T cell DNA used the Oncomine TCR Beta short-read assay. TCRdb reprocessed the PCR reads with MiXCR, giving one entry per CDR3 protein. The sample yields 15,000 to 20,000 distinct CDR3 sequences, around 70% seen once. These receptors have no identified antigens. Sequencing input: CD4+ T cells from blood, cultured in vitro. The receptors were gathered from a human donor who had recovered from COVID-19.

The chain is built from TRBV20-1 and TRBJ2-1; TRBD2 is a possible D gene (6 bases). The CDR3 is made up of 14 amino acids. Trimming took off 1 base at V and 0 bases at J, with 7 bases between the two ends. Germline assignment: CDR1 DFQATT and CDR2 SNEGSKA (reference sequence). CDR3 region: CSARVGSSYNEQFF. The CDR3 bases are TGCAGTGCTAGAGTCGGGAGCTCCTACAATGAGCAGTTCTTC.

This rearrangement joins TRBV7-2 to TRBJ2-5; D gene ambiguous. The V gene lost 2 bases and the J gene lost 0 bases, with 1 base spanning the gap. The length of the CDR3 is 12 residues. CDR1 is SGHTA and CDR2 is FQGNSA in the germline V gene. The CDR3 here is CASSLYQETQYF. The CDR3 region has the DNA TGTGCCAGCAGCTTATACCAAGAGACCCAGTACTTC.

This chain connects TRBV20-1 to TRBJ1-2; D is ambiguous. The CDR3 length is 13 residues. The V gene's germline CDR1 is DFQATT and CDR2 SNEGSKA (reference sequence). V dropped 0 bases and J dropped 7 bases, with 12 bases sitting between them. In DNA, the CDR3 is TGCAGTGCTAGAGATTTCGGGAGTCCTGGCTACACCTTC. It encodes CSARDFGSPGYTF.

The chain couples TRBV6-1 to TRBJ2-3; D possibly corresponds to TRBD2 (5 bases). The CDR3 has 15 residues. V lost 5 bases and J lost 6, with 18 bases in between. CDR1 is MNHNS, CDR2 SASEGT, per germline. In DNA, the CDR3 is TGTGCCAGCAGTCTAAGGGAGCCTCGCAGCGATACGCAGTATTTT. It codes for CASSLREPRSDTQYF.

V gene TRBV7-9 combines with J gene TRBJ2-2; 9 bases line up with TRBD2. Germline V gives CDR1 SEHNR, CDR2 FQNEAQ (reference sequence). The V segment lost 5 bases and the J segment 2 bases; nucleotides outside the gene matches: 9. CDR3 length: 17 amino acids. CDR3 loop: CASSRVSGGYNTGELFF. DNA for the CDR3: TGTGCCAGCAGCCGGGTTAGCGGGGGCTATAACACCGGGGAGCTGTTTTTT.

The chain employs TRBV7-9 and TRBJ1-1; 10 bases agree with TRBD1. Germline-derived CDR1 and CDR2 are SEHNR and FQNEAQ (reference sequence). J was trimmed by 4 bases and V by 5 bases; bases with no gene match: 10. The CDR3 is 16 amino acids. The CDR3 nucleotides are TGTGCCAGCAGCGAATCGACAGGGGGCAGAGGCACTGAAGCTTTCTTT. Translated, it gives CASSESTGGRGTEAFF.

The rearrangement joins TRBV5-1 to TRBJ1-1, with 10 bases aligning to TRBD1. CDR3 length: 17 amino acids. The germline gives CDR1 SGHRS, CDR2 YFSETQ. V trimming: 0 bases; J trimming: 3 bases; junction bases outside the gene matches: 8. The CDR3: CASSLGWTGGTYTEAFF. CDR3 nucleotides: TGCGCCAGCAGCTTGGGGTGGACAGGGGGGACTTACACTGAAGCTTTCTTT.

The chain combines TRBV7-2 with TRBJ1-5; D might be TRBD1 (5 bases). V lost 2 bases, J lost 3 bases, and 11 bases lay in between. CDR1 SGHTA and CDR2 FQGNSA come from the germline V gene. CDR3 length equals 15 residues. The CDR3 here is CASSLYIGTNQPQHF. CDR3 bases: TGTGCCAGCAGCTTATATATAGGGACCAATCAGCCCCAGCATTTT.

This sequence joins TRBV4-2 and TRBJ2-5; 8 bases are shared with TRBD2. Germline trimming cut 0 bases from V and 5 bases from J; bases unmatched to any gene: 11. The CDR3 contains 17 residues. The germline CDR1 and CDR2 sequences are LGHNA and YNFKEQ. The CDR3 sequence is CASSQDPAGGRLETQYF. CDR3 DNA: TGTGCCAGCAGCCAAGATCCGGCGGGAGGAAGGTTGGAGACCCAGTACTTC.

This clonotype was picked up a small number of times. V and J are TRBV29-1 and TRBJ1-1; maybe TRBD1 (6 bases). Germline lookup yields CDR1 SQVTM and CDR2 ANQGSEA. This CDR3 comprises 12 residues. V gave up 6 bases and J gave up 1 base, with 9 bases separating them. CDR3 DNA: TGCAGCGTAACAGGGCCGAACACTGAAGCTTTCTTT. As protein: CSVTGPNTEAFF.

This chain connects TRBV6-1 to TRBJ2-7; 8 bases are a match to TRBD1. Germline assignment: CDR1 MNHNS and CDR2 SASEGT. V lost 5 bases, J lost 1 base, and 7 bases stayed unmatched. This CDR3 is built from 15 residues. CDR3 in amino acids: CASSTLDRVSYEQYF. The CDR3 nucleotides read TGTGCCAGCAGTACCCTGGACAGGGTGTCCTACGAGCAGTACTTC.

The V and J genes are TRBV7-2 and TRBJ2-2, with 9 bases aligning to TRBD2. This CDR3 comprises 16 residues. Unmatched junction bases numbered 7, after V lost 1 base and J lost 7 bases. The V gene's germline CDR1 is SGHTA and CDR2 FQGNSA. The CDR3 DNA sequence: TGTGCCAGCAGCTTAGTGGGACTAGCTTCTGGCGGGGAGCTGTTTTTT. Encoded protein: CASSLVGLASGGELFF. Looking up the rest from reference TRBV7-2 and TRBJ2-2 gives the full variable domain: GAGVSQSPSNKVTEKGKDVELRCDPISGHTALYWYRQSLGQGLEFLIYFQGNSAPDKSGLPSDRFSAERTGGSVSTLTIQRTQQEDSAVYLCASSLVGLASGGELFFGEGSRLTVL.

The chain recombines TRBV5-1 with TRBJ2-1, with 14 bases fitting TRBD2. The germline CDR1 and CDR2 sequences are SGHRS and YFSETQ. The length of the CDR3 is 16 residues. V was clipped by 4 bases and J by 4 bases; unmatched bases: 4. The chain's CDR3 is CASSQGTSGSYNEQFF. The CDR3, as DNA: TGCGCCAGCAGCCAAGGGACTAGCGGGAGTTACAATGAGCAGTTCTTC.

This sequence joins TRBV27 and TRBJ2-1; 8 bases fit TRBD2. With 6 bases clipped from V and 6 bases from J, the junction kept 13 bases outside the gene matches. There are 16 residues in the CDR3. Germline loops: CDR1 MNHEY, CDR2 SMNVEV (reference sequence). The CDR3 spells CASRPFSGKGGNEQFF. DNA of the CDR3: TGTGCCAGCAGGCCCTTTAGCGGGAAAGGAGGCAATGAGCAGTTCTTC.

The CDR3: CASSSKDMNTEAFF. Here the CDR3 DNA reads TGTGCCAGCAGCTCCAAGGACATGAACACTGAAGCTTTCTTT. This chain uses TRBV7-8 with TRBJ1-1; the D gene is possibly TRBD1 (5 bases). CDR1 SGHVS and CDR2 FQNEAQ come from the germline V gene. V lost 4 bases to trimming and J lost 0 bases, with 9 bases between them. This CDR3 spans 14 amino acids.

This clonotype was detected only a few times. The chain employs TRBV20-1 and TRBJ1-5, with 9 nucleotides matching TRBD1. CDR3 length: 13 amino acids. Losses at the gene ends were 6 bases for V and 4 bases for J; bases not matched to a gene: 4. The germline V gene encodes CDR1 DFQATT and CDR2 SNEGSKA (reference sequence). The CDR3 here is CSASGQGNQPQHF. For the CDR3, the DNA is TGCAGTGCCTCAGGACAGGGGAATCAGCCCCAGCATTTT.

For the CDR3, the DNA is TGCAGCGCCTCCGTGGGGCAGTTGAACACTGAAGCTTTCTTT. Its translation: CSASVGQLNTEAFF. The chain joins TRBV29-1 to TRBJ1-1, with D possibly being TRBD1 (5 bases). CDR1 SQVTM and CDR2 ANQGSEA come from the germline V gene. Trimming stripped 7 bases from V and 0 bases from J, with 15 bases between. This CDR3 comprises 14 residues.

This chain connects TRBV25-1 to TRBJ2-3; 7 nucleotides line up with TRBD2. V gave up 2 bases and J gave up 5 bases; unmatched junction bases: 10. The CDR3 has 16 residues. Germline V gene sequence: CDR1 MGHDK, CDR2 SYGVNS. In nucleotides, the CDR3 is TGTGCCAGCAGTGAACTTCAAAGCGGGGCAGGAGATACGCAGTATTTT. It encodes CASSELQSGAGDTQYF.

The V call is TRBV7-8, the J call TRBJ1-4; perhaps TRBD1 as D (5 bases). Germline CDR1 reads SGHVS; CDR2 reads FQNEAQ. Trimming took off 1 base at V and 10 bases at J, with 13 bases between the two ends. The CDR3 runs 14 residues. CDR3 loop: CASSLVKDGGKLFF. DNA of the CDR3: TGTGCCAGCAGCTTAGTTAAGGACGGGGGAAAACTGTTTTTT.

The chain is built from TRBV7-2 and TRBJ1-2; weak D call: TRBD1 (5 bases). The V gene's germline CDR1 is SGHTA and CDR2 FQGNSA. CDR3 size: 17 residues. With 2 bases removed from V and 1 base from J, the gap between germline ends came to 17 bases. Here the CDR3 reads CASSLRSGQGINYGYTF. CDR3 bases: TGTGCCAGCAGCTTAAGGTCGGGGCAGGGAATTAACTATGGCTACACCTTC.

This chain connects TRBV20-1 to TRBJ1-3; no definite D call. The germline V gene encodes CDR1 DFQATT and CDR2 SNEGSKA (reference sequence). The CDR3 totals 15 residues. V lost 3 bases and J 1 base, leaving 13 bases between the germline ends. DNA of the CDR3: TGCAGTGCTAGTGATACTCGGCTTTCTGGAAACACCATATATTTT. It is translated as CSASDTRLSGNTIYF.

This chain uses TRBV20-1 with TRBJ1-5; D is possibly TRBD1 (5 bases). Germline V CDR1 and CDR2: DFQATT, SNEGSKA (reference sequence). V dropped 5 bases and J dropped 4 bases, with 24 bases sitting between them. This CDR3 has 17 residues. CDR3 residues: CSALGVSGEGSNQPQHF. CDR3 DNA: TGCAGTGCTCTTGGGGTTTCGGGGGAGGGCTCGAATCAGCCCCAGCATTTT.

The rearrangement uses TRBV7-6 and TRBJ1-2; 7 bases align to TRBD1. CDR1 SGHVS and CDR2 FNYEAQ come from the germline V gene. CDR3 size: 14 residues. With V trimmed by 2 bases and J by 8 bases, 8 bases remained unmatched. DNA of the CDR3: TGTGCCAGCAGCTTATTCGACAGGGAAGGCGGCTACACCTTC. Its protein product is CASSLFDREGGYTF.

The CDR3 DNA is TGTGCCAGCAGCGCCATTTACCATAGCTACACCTTC. Protein product: CASSAIYHSYTF. This chain links TRBV11-2 with TRBJ1-2; D remains unclear. Germline V gives CDR1 SGHAT, CDR2 FQNNGV. This CDR3 spans 12 amino acids. V shed 5 bases and J shed 9 bases, with 13 bases lying between them.

The rearrangement joins TRBV2 to TRBJ2-7; 10 bases agree with TRBD1. This CDR3 region has 16 residues. V trimming: 8 bases; J trimming: 2 bases; junction bases outside the gene matches: 12. Germline V lookup: CDR1 SNHLY, CDR2 FYNNEI. CDR3 DNA sequence: TGTGCCAGCGGGTGGGTTGGGACAGGGGAAACCTACGAGCAGTACTTC. This gives the protein CASGWVGTGETYEQYF.

The chain uses TRBV27 and TRBJ2-2; D is perhaps TRBD1 (5 bases). The CDR3 contains 14 residues. Trimming pared 3 bases from V and 5 bases from J, leaving 10 bases between. Germline V gene sequence: CDR1 MNHEY, CDR2 SMNVEV (reference sequence). The chain's CDR3 is CASSLSRVTGELFF. In DNA form, the CDR3 reads TGTGCCAGCAGTTTGTCCAGGGTAACCGGGGAGCTGTTTTTT.

The chain has TRBV19 and TRBJ2-7, with no clear D. Germline values: CDR1 LNHDA, CDR2 SQIVND (reference sequence). V was cut by 3 bases and J by 3 bases, with 15 bases left in between. The CDR3 covers 15 residues. Written as DNA, the CDR3 is TGTGCCAGTAGTATCTCCCCACGACTCCACTACGAGCAGTACTTC. Amino acids: CASSISPRLHYEQYF.

This clonotype was picked up one time. V usage is TRBV29-1 and J usage is TRBJ1-1, with 7 bases matching TRBD1. Germline CDR1 is SQVTM and CDR2 is ANQGSEA. The CDR3 has 14 amino acids. V shed 6 bases and J 6 bases; nucleotides not matched to a gene: 13. The CDR3 here is CSVDDRAGSAEAFF. In DNA, the CDR3 is TGCAGCGTGGACGACAGGGCGGGCAGCGCTGAAGCTTTCTTT. Filled out from reference TRBV29-1 and TRBJ1-1, the complete variable domain reads SAVISQKPSRDICQRGTSLTIQCQVDSQVTMMFWYRQQPGQSLTLIATANQGSEATYESGFVIDKFPISRPNLTFSTLTVSNMSPEDSSIYLCSVDDRAGSAEAFFGQGTRLTVV.

V gene TRBV2 combines with J gene TRBJ1-6; D not certain. This CDR3 spans 12 amino acids. The V end lost 7 bases, the J end lost 5 bases, and 6 bases lay between the germline ends. The germline V gene has CDR1 SNHLY and CDR2 FYNNEI. The CDR3 protein is CASNGDNSPLHF. Written as DNA, the CDR3 is TGTGCCAGCAACGGTGATAATTCACCCCTCCACTTT.

The chain links TRBV2 to TRBJ2-2; TRBD1 is a possible D gene (6 bases). Germline CDR1 SNHLY, CDR2 FYNNEI. The CDR3 covers 12 residues. The V end lost 7 bases, the J end lost 6 bases, and 9 bases lay between the germline ends. CDR3 loop: CASTPGAGELFF. In DNA, the CDR3 is TGTGCCAGCACCCCAGGGGCCGGGGAGCTGTTTTTT. The full variable domain, in which reference TRBV2 and TRBJ2-2 provide the parts outside the CDR3, is EPEVTQTPSHQVTQMGQEVILRCVPISNHLYFYWYRQILGQKVEFLVSFYNNEISEKSEIFDDQFSVERPDGSNFTLKIRSTKLEDSAMYFCASTPGAGELFFGEGSRLTVL.

The chain is built from TRBV7-8 and TRBJ1-2, with 9 bases lining up with TRBD1. After removal of 0 bases from V and 8 bases from J, the junction contained 4 bases not matched to a gene. Germline CDR1 reads SGHVS; CDR2 reads FQNEAQ. This CDR3 has 14 amino acids. The CDR3 DNA reads TGTGCCAGCAGCTTAGCGAGGACAGGGGAAGGCTACACCTTC. It translates to CASSLARTGEGYTF.

This chain uses TRBV4-1 with TRBJ1-1; 9 nucleotides align to TRBD1. Germline V CDR1 and CDR2: MGHRA, YSYEKL. The CDR3 has 13 amino acids. V was pared by 5 bases and J by 11 bases, with 9 bases of the junction left unmatched. CDR3 DNA: TGCGCCAGCAGCGGGACAGGGATTGGAGTGGCTTTCTTT. Protein sequence: CASSGTGIGVAFF.